Listed below are T cell receptor beta chains from one sample, sequenced in a study of cytomegalovirus exposure and HLA in healthy donors. Assay used: immunoSEQ multiplex PCR; TCRdb lists only in-frame clones, some missing. This table has 90,000 to 120,000 clones, around three quarters appearing once. Sequenced material: PBMCs. Receptor source: a male donor in good health and CMV-seronegative. CDR3s include the opening cysteine and the closing phenylalanine or tryptophan. A D gene is named only where the DNA matches it firmly.

cdr3_length,d_call,v_call,j_call,cdr3_aa
14,NA,TRBV6-1,TRBJ1-5,CASSDRVRGQPQHF
15,NA,TRBV10-1,TRBJ2-7,CASSEGRGDPYEQYF
15,NA,TRBV19,TRBJ1-5,CASSISQTTNQPQHF
13,TRBD1,TRBV9,TRBJ1-5,CASGQGPNQPQHF
15,NA,TRBV5-6,TRBJ2-7,CASSLDWTDSYEQYF
10,NA,TRBV2,TRBJ1-1,CASSGQKAFF
15,NA,TRBV4-1,TRBJ1-2,CASSHLNSGHYGYTF
19,TRBD2,TRBV11-3,TRBJ2-3,CASSSGLAGLKSSTDTQYF
16,NA,TRBV14,TRBJ1-1,CASSQDFTGMNTEAFF
13,NA,TRBV5-1,TRBJ2-5,CASSLGGQETQYF
15,TRBD2,TRBV7-2,TRBJ2-5,CASSLGRGRLETQYF
14,TRBD1,TRBV19,TRBJ1-2,CASRVTGGIYGYTF
17,TRBD1,TRBV7-6,TRBJ1-6,CASRNRQGNSYNSPLHF
13,NA,TRBV14,TRBJ1-1,CASSSQPGAKAFF
13,NA,TRBV7-9,TRBJ2-5,CASSSGGGETQYF
16,TRBD2,TRBV9,TRBJ2-2,CASSIGLAGVTGELFF
14,TRBD1,TRBV5-1,TRBJ1-2,CASSPGGQGRGYTF
16,TRBD2,TRBV15,TRBJ2-7,CATSGGEGAGVYEQYF
17,TRBD2,TRBV6-1,TRBJ2-7,CASSERSLGTTSYEQYF
13,NA,TRBV19,TRBJ2-1,CASSPSSYNEQFF
16,TRBD1,TRBV7-9,TRBJ2-2,CASSPPGQGVTGELFF
12,NA,TRBV5-1,TRBJ2-7,CASSTNFHEQYF
13,NA,TRBV6-5,TRBJ2-7,CASSYSGVHEQYF
15,TRBD2,TRBV28,TRBJ2-7,CASSLQRGGSDEQYF
18,TRBD1,TRBV28,TRBJ2-6,CASSGRQGEGPGANVLTF
15,TRBD1,TRBV19,TRBJ1-1,CASSIEGTGTPEAFF
16,TRBD1,TRBV5-1,TRBJ2-7,CASSLASGTGIYEQYF
17,TRBD1,TRBV28,TRBJ2-2,CASSLTGTGSFPGELFF
15,NA,TRBV10-3,TRBJ1-2,CAISESAGARYGYTF
14,TRBD1,TRBV10-3,TRBJ1-5,CAISPTGEVQPQHF
15,TRBD2,TRBV13,TRBJ2-1,CASRIAGSSYNEQFF
12,NA,TRBV12-5,TRBJ2-1,CASGLEDNEQFF
14,NA,TRBV27,TRBJ2-1,CASRGGRTYNEQFF
18,TRBD1,TRBV11-2,TRBJ1-2,CASSLGGAGGIGFWGYTF
15,TRBD2,TRBV19,TRBJ2-7,CASSIASGRAYEQYF
15,NA,TRBV7-2,TRBJ2-7,CASSLSGTNFYEQYF
16,TRBD1,TRBV6-1,TRBJ2-2,CASSGLGGARTGELFF
16,TRBD1,TRBV10-2,TRBJ1-1,CASSGDRGLGNTEAFF
15,NA,TRBV27,TRBJ2-1,CASSLRQSSYNEQFF
13,TRBD1,TRBV6-5,TRBJ2-5,CASSNRQGETQYF
16,TRBD2,TRBV2,TRBJ2-3,CARRRAGGSHTDTQYF
15,TRBD1,TRBV7-7,TRBJ2-7,CASSFRAGGLYEQYF
14,TRBD2,TRBV2,TRBJ2-7,CASKASGIAYEQYF
15,TRBD2,TRBV10-3,TRBJ2-7,CAISESTSGSAEQYF
15,NA,TRBV5-1,TRBJ1-4,CASSLGIATNEKLFF
15,TRBD1,TRBV2,TRBJ1-1,CASQETGTGGTEAFF
19,TRBD1,TRBV4-1,NA,CASSQVMRTGDVGLNEQYF
15,TRBD1,TRBV10-1,TRBJ2-5,CASAPATGGRETQYF
14,NA,TRBV4-2,TRBJ1-2,CASSREVEFYGYTF
16,NA,TRBV27,TRBJ2-1,CASSLLAGSSYNEQFF
16,TRBD2,TRBV6-1,TRBJ2-4,CASSEGGEGPKNIQYF
13,NA,TRBV7-9,TRBJ1-2,CASSLVSVYGYTF
17,TRBD1,TRBV5-1,TRBJ1-3,CASSPGPGQGSGNTIYF
13,TRBD1,TRBV2,TRBJ2-7,CASSGDSSYEQYF